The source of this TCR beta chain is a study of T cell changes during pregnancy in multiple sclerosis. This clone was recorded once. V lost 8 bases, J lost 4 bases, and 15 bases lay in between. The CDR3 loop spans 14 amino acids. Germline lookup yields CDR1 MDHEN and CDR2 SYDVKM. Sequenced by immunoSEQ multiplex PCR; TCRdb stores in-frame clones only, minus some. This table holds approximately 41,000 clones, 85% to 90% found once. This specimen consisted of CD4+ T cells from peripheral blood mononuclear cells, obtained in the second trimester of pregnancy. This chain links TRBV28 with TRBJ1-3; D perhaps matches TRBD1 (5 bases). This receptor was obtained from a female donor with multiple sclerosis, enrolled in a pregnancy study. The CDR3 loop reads CASGFPGPGNTIYF. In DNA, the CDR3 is TGTGCCAGCGGATTTCCAGGGCCCGGAAACACCATATATTTT.